This T cell receptor (beta chain) came from a study of OX40 agonist ivuxolimab in advanced cancers. Study details: In this cohort, patients received ivuxolimab, an agonistic anti-OX40 (CD134) antibody.

The CDR3 extends over 14 amino acids. CDR1 is MDHEN, CDR2 SYDVKM, per germline. Unmatched junction bases numbered 4, after V lost 3 bases and J lost 8 bases. Study conclusions and caveats: Antigen specificity remained undetermined for the expanded peripheral T cells.

TCRdb's copy holds only in-frame clones and misses some; the assay was immunoSEQ multiplex PCR. The data show 50,000 to 75,000 clones, 70% to 90% seen once. With regard to this clone: As yet, its antigen is unknown.

V and J are TRBV28 and TRBJ2-1, with 10 bases that match TRBD1. This receptor was obtained from an adult with an advanced solid tumor such as melanoma, head and neck, liver or kidney cancer. The sample here was CD4+ or CD8+ T cells sorted from blood, taken in a trial of the OX40 agonist ivuxolimab. CDR3 loop: CASSFWTGGDEQFF. CDR3 sequence (DNA): TGTGCCAGCAGTTTCTGGACAGGGGGGGATGAGCAGTTCTTC.